Listed here are 18 T cell receptor beta chains from one sample, sequenced in a study of preoperative IRX-2 immunotherapy in early breast cancer. Treatment denoted: preoperative locoregional IRX-2 cytokine immunotherapy. Profiled with immunoSEQ multiplex PCR; TCRdb holds only in-frame clones, not every one. The repertoire holds over 60,000 clones, with roughly 95% as singletons. This material was collected from a patient treated with IRX-2 immunotherapy. The receptors shown here come from a human donor with breast cancer.

The chain links TRBV6-6 to TRBJ2-7, with 10 bases fitting TRBD2. The germline CDR1 and CDR2 sequences are MNHNY and SVGAGI (reference sequence). Unmatched junction bases numbered 1, after V lost 2 bases and J lost 0 bases. The CDR3 has 15 amino acids. The CDR3 coding sequence is TGTGCCAGCAGTTACCTAGCGGGGGACTCCTACGAGCAGTACTTC. The encoded protein is CASSYLAGDSYEQYF.

V gene TRBV11-2 combines with J gene TRBJ1-2; D call uncertain. Per germline, CDR1 SGHAT and CDR2 FQNNGV. Trimming left V 1 base short and J 6 bases short, with 12 bases between. This CDR3 contains 14 residues. The CDR3 coding sequence is TGTGCCAGCAGCTTAGGTTCCGGGTCCCATGGCTACACCTTC. It encodes CASSLGSGSHGYTF.

This rearrangement joins TRBV15 to TRBJ1-6; weak D call: TRBD1 (5 bases). This CDR3 spans 15 amino acids. CDR1 and CDR2 from the germline V gene are LNHNV and YYDKDF (reference sequence). V lost 4 bases and J 9 bases, leaving 16 bases between the germline ends. The CDR3 loop is CATSTGLGAFSPLHF. The DNA for the CDR3 is TGTGCCACCAGCACAGGGCTAGGGGCCTTTTCACCCCTCCACTTT.

V usage is TRBV19 and J usage is TRBJ1-1; 10 bases match TRBD1. Germline V lookup: CDR1 LNHDA, CDR2 SQIVND (reference sequence). After removal of 3 bases from V and 3 bases from J, the junction contained 4 bases not matched to a gene. This CDR3 has 15 residues. CDR3 residues: CASSIDRGRDTEAFF. CDR3 coding DNA: TGTGCCAGTAGTATCGACAGGGGGCGGGACACTGAAGCTTTCTTT.

V and J are TRBV5-1 and TRBJ1-2; 7 bases are shared with TRBD1. In germline, CDR1 is SGHRS, CDR2 YFSETQ. J gave up 4 bases and V 0 bases, and 9 bases lay outside the gene matches. The CDR3 length is 16 residues. The CDR3 region is CASSLARQGYGYGYTF. In nucleotides, the CDR3 is TGCGCCAGCAGCTTGGCACGACAGGGTTATGGCTATGGCTACACCTTC.

The rearrangement uses TRBV7-8 and TRBJ2-7; D remains ambiguous. Per the germline V gene, CDR1 is SGHVS and CDR2 is FQNEAQ. Trimming stripped 1 base from V and 4 bases from J, with 11 bases between. The CDR3 is made up of 14 amino acids. The CDR3 is CASSLVGLTYEQYF. CDR3 DNA: TGTGCCAGCAGCTTAGTCGGGCTGACGTACGAGCAGTACTTC.

The chain couples TRBV6-5 to TRBJ2-7; D not certain. Germline-derived CDR1 and CDR2 are MNHEY and SVGAGI. The V end lost 0 bases, the J end lost 0 bases, and 6 bases lay between the germline ends. The CDR3 spans 14 residues. In DNA form, the CDR3 reads TGTGCCAGCAGTTACTCGACCCCCTCCTACGAGCAGTACTTC. Residues: CASSYSTPSYEQYF.

This chain joins TRBV5-1 and TRBJ1-1; D possibly corresponds to TRBD1 (5 bases). The CDR3 spans 15 residues. Trimming cost V 3 bases and J 5 bases, with 17 bases left between them. In germline, CDR1 is SGHRS, CDR2 YFSETQ. CDR3 coding DNA: TGCGCCAGCAGCTCCTCGGGGGTGAGGAGTACTGAAGCTTTCTTT. Translation gives CASSSSGVRSTEAFF. Complete variable domain (other parts from reference TRBV5-1 and TRBJ1-1): KAGVTQTPRYLIKTRGQQVTLSCSPISGHRSVSWYQQTPGQGLQFLFEYFSETQRNKGNFPGRFSGRQFSNSRSEMNVSTLELGDSALYLCASSSSGVRSTEAFFGQGTRLTVV.

The chain carries TRBV9 and TRBJ2-1; the D gene could be TRBD1 or TRBD2 (5 bases each). Germline V lookup: CDR1 SGDLS, CDR2 YYNGEE. This CDR3 has 14 residues. V lost 0 bases and J lost 8, with 12 bases in between. The CDR3 here is CASSVAGQSDEQFF. In nucleotides, the CDR3 is TGTGCCAGCAGCGTAGCGGGGCAGAGCGATGAGCAGTTCTTC.

This clone occurred once. The V gene is TRBV19, the J gene TRBJ1-1, with 7 positions matching TRBD1. Trimming removed 6 bases from V and 3 bases from J; junction bases left unmatched: 4. CDR3 length: 13 amino acids. Germline V gene lookup returns CDR1 LNHDA and CDR2 SQIVND (reference sequence). The CDR3 bases are TGTGCCAGTAGCCTAGACAGGGACACTGAAGCTTTCTTT. Its translation is CASSLDRDTEAFF.

The V gene is TRBV4-1, the J gene TRBJ1-1, with TRBD1 identical over 8 bases. Germline CDR1 is MGHRA and CDR2 is YSYEKL. The CDR3 sequence is 18 residues long. Trimming cost V 2 bases and J 4 bases; bases outside gene matches: 15. This CDR3 reads CASSQPGQAWGVGTEAFF. The CDR3 DNA reads as TGCGCCAGCAGCCAACCGGGACAGGCTTGGGGAGTCGGCACTGAAGCTTTCTTT.

This clone was recorded once. One end of the junction does not line up with germline, which may come from a read error. This rearrangement joins TRBV6-5 to TRBJ1-1, with D perhaps TRBD1 (5 bases). Germline lookup yields CDR1 MNHEY and CDR2 SVGAGI. The CDR3 length is 15 residues. The CDR3 spells CASTYNRRGNTEAFF. The CDR3 DNA follows: TGTGCCAGCACTTACAACAGGAGGGGGAACACTGAAGCTTTCTTT.

The chain employs TRBV7-6 and TRBJ1-3, with D unclear. The CDR3 is 15 residues long. V was trimmed by 0 bases and J by 0 bases, leaving 6 bases between them. Germline V gene data show CDR1 as SGHVS and CDR2 as FNYEAQ. CDR3 sequence (DNA): TGTGCCAGCAGCTTAGCGCACAGCTCTGGAAACACCATATATTTT. Amino acid sequence: CASSLAHSSGNTIYF. Drawing the rest from reference TRBV7-6 and TRBJ1-3, the complete variable domain is GAGVSQSPRYKVTKRGQDVALRCDPISGHVSLYWYRQALGQGPEFLTYFNYEAQQDKSGLPNDRFSAERPEGSISTLTIQRTEQRDSAMYRCASSLAHSSGNTIYFGEGSWLTVV.

This clone has a single count. V gene TRBV7-9 combines with J gene TRBJ2-1, with D perhaps assigned TRBD1 or TRBD2 (5 bases each). Trimming shortened V by 5 bases and J by 7 bases, and 21 bases separated the two germline ends. The CDR3 has 16 residues. Germline lookup yields CDR1 SEHNR and CDR2 FQNEAQ (reference sequence). The CDR3 region is CASSPERGRRLNEQFF. CDR3 bases: TGTGCCAGCAGCCCAGAGAGGGGCCGCCGCCTTAATGAGCAGTTCTTC. Variable domain in full (rest from reference TRBV7-9 and TRBJ2-1): DTGVSQNPRHKITKRGQNVTFRCDPISEHNRLYWYRQTLGQGPEFLTYFQNEAQLEKSRLLSDRFSAERPKGSFSTLEIQRTEQGDSAMYLCASSPERGRRLNEQFFGPGTRLTVL.

The CDR3 loop is CASSQVLAEQETQYF. DNA of the CDR3: TGCGCCAGCAGCCAAGTTCTAGCGGAACAAGAGACCCAGTACTTC. This chain uses TRBV4-3 with TRBJ2-5; TRBD2 matches 7 bases. Germline-derived CDR1 and CDR2 are LGHNA and YSLEER. CDR3 length: 15 residues. J was trimmed by 2 bases and V by 1 base; bases with no gene match: 4.

The chain uses TRBV10-3 and TRBJ2-3, with TRBD2 matching over 14 bases. The CDR3 is 17 amino acids. Per germline, CDR1 ENHRY and CDR2 SYGVKD. After removal of 3 bases from V and 3 bases from J, the junction contained 5 bases not matched to a gene. The CDR3 DNA reads TGTGCCATCAGTGACCCGGGACTAGCGGGAGCTACAGATACGCAGTATTTT. Protein product: CAISDPGLAGATDTQYF.

The chain is built from TRBV4-1 and TRBJ2-7, with 7 bases lining up with TRBD1. The CDR3 runs to 14 residues. The V and J ends lost 4 bases and 0 bases, in that order; junction bases with no gene match: 3. CDR1 is MGHRA and CDR2 is YSYEKL in the germline V gene. CDR3 nucleotide sequence: TGCGCCAGCAGCCCGACAGGGATCTCCTACGAGCAGTACTTC. It specifies CASSPTGISYEQYF.

The genes are TRBV27 and TRBJ2-5; D gene ambiguous. CDR1 and CDR2 from the germline V gene are MNHEY and SMNVEV (reference sequence). CDR3 length: 13 residues. Trimming took 5 bases from V and 1 from J, leaving 8 bases between them. This CDR3 reads CASSLRAQETQYF. The CDR3 bases are TGTGCCAGCAGTCTCAGAGCCCAAGAGACCCAGTACTTC.